This T cell receptor beta chain derives from a study of blood T cell repertoires in COVID-19. Study overall: From the United States, Italy and Spain came samples of acute and convalescent COVID-19. Sources were T cells, B-cell-depleted T cells, or PBMCs; the material itself was cDNA or gDNA.

The CDR3 has 14 amino acids. The V and J ends lost 8 bases and 5 bases, in that order; junction bases with no gene match: 8. The germline CDR1 and CDR2 sequences are LGHDT and YNNKEL (reference sequence). In the study's own analysis: Counts of nucleated cells, estimated from reference gene primer amplification, were obtained. Data came from immunoSEQ multiplex PCR; TCRdb stores just in-frame clones and leaves some out. V and J calls and clone size are given by that table; D and trimming were obtained from the DNA. Here the sample spans 240,000 or so clones, more than 75% being singletons. Sequenced sample: peripheral blood. This TCR was sampled from an older woman with active or convalescent COVID-19. The chain links TRBV3-1 (or the pseudogene TRBV3-2) to TRBJ2-7; the match to TRBD1 covers 11 bases. CDR3 in amino acids: CASPNRDRGNEQYF. For the CDR3, the DNA is TGTGCCAGCCCTAACCGGGACAGGGGGAACGAGCAGTACTTC.